This is a list of T cell receptor beta chains from one sample in a study of blood T cell repertoires in COVID-19. Method: immunoSEQ multiplex PCR; TCRdb's copy keeps in-frame clones and lacks some. The table shows over 100,000 clones, with 75% to 85% occurring only once. The sequenced material came from peripheral blood. The source of these receptors is a woman older than 75 with acute or convalescent COVID-19. Both conserved end residues are part of each CDR3.

cdr3_aa,v_call,cdr3_length,j_call
CASSLTRYENIQYF,TRBV27,14,TRBJ2-4
CAWGEALGEQYF,TRBV30,12,TRBJ2-7
CASSRSGGVGEKLFF,TRBV5-4,15,TRBJ1-4
CASSQDTSGTDTQYF,TRBV4-3,15,TRBJ2-3
CASSLGTGDTEAFF,TRBV5-1,14,TRBJ1-1
CASTSGGQGNLEQYF,TRBV28,15,TRBJ2-7
CASSPPSWGALSYNEQFF,TRBV18,18,TRBJ2-1
CASSLAGTDTQYF,TRBV4-1,13,TRBJ2-3
CASSVSGTGDVYEQYF,TRBV9,16,TRBJ2-7
CASSLDWGRYQPQHF,TRBV11-3,15,TRBJ1-5
CASSNRGLSEKLFF,TRBV19,14,TRBJ1-4
CASSNSHTGSSSPLHF,TRBV5-5,16,TRBJ1-6